The rows below give T cell receptor beta chains drawn from one sample of a study of post-analysis software for immune sequencing data. MiXCR, applied by TCRdb to the PCR reads, yields one record per CDR3 protein. The sample includes hundreds of thousands of distinct CDR3 sequences, approximately 60% of them seen just once. The source material was blood. The receptors derive from a girl aged 2-9 years with multiple sclerosis. The CDR3 runs from the conserved cysteine through the conserved F or W. A D gene is named only where the DNA matches it firmly. Some rows have no size entry. The others give once, few or many, or a class for an expanded clone.

v_gene	j_gene	abundance	d_gene	CDR3nt	CDR3aa
TRBV29-1	TRBJ2-3	NA	NA	TGCAGCGCCCTGGGGGACACGGGTACAGATACGCAGTATTTT	CSALGDTGTDTQYF
TRBV7-7	TRBJ2-1	NA	TRBD2	TGTGCCAGCAGCTTACGGGGGGTCGGTAATGAGCAGTTCTTC	CASSLRGVGNEQFF
TRBV28	TRBJ2-1	NA	NA	TGTGCCAGCAGTTCAACCCCGGACTTATCCAATGAGCAGTTCTTC	CASSSTPDLSNEQFF
TRBV7-2	TRBJ2-6	NA	TRBD2	TGTGCCAGCAGCGTGAGCGGGGGGCCGATCTCTGGGGCCAACGTCCTGACTTTC	CASSVSGGPISGANVLTF
TRBV29-1	TRBJ2-1	NA	NA	TGCAGCGTTTCGGGTTCCAATGGGAGATCCTACAATGAGCAGTTCTTC	CSVSGSNGRSYNEQFF
TRBV4-1	TRBJ2-7	NA	TRBD2	TGCGCCAGCAGCCAAGAAAGTGGCAGGCAGGGAGGGTACGAGCAGTACTTC	CASSQESGRQGGYEQYF
TRBV12-3/TRBV12-4	TRBJ1-2	few	TRBD1	TGTGCCAGCAGTTCCCAGGGACAGAACCTCAACTATGGCTACACCTTC	CASSSQGQNLNYGYTF
TRBV27	TRBJ2-1	few	NA	TGTGCCAGCAGTTTGGCCCCGCCTTTCACCCATGAGCAGTTCTTC	CASSLAPPFTHEQFF
TRBV12-3/TRBV12-4	TRBJ2-3	NA	NA	TGTGCCAGCAGTTTAGCTAGGGGACGGTCAGATACGCAGTATTTT	CASSLARGRSDTQYF
TRBV28	TRBJ1-2	NA	NA	TGTGCCAGCAGTGGGGACGCCACTAACTATGGCGACACCTTC	CASSGDATNYGDTF
TRBV6-1	TRBJ1-2	NA	NA	TGTGCCAGCAGTGAAGGGTCTGCCACCTATGGCTACACCTTC	CASSEGSATYGYTF
TRBV5-1	TRBJ2-2	NA	TRBD1	TGCGCCAGCAGACCCGGGACAGGCCCCGGGGGGCTGTTTTTT	CASRPGTGPGGLFF
TRBV7-2	TRBJ2-4	few	TRBD2	TGTGCCAGCAGCTTAAAGGGGTGGACTAGCGGAAACATTCAGTACTTC	CASSLKGWTSGNIQYF
TRBV7-8	TRBJ2-3	few	NA	TGTGCCAGCGCTCAAATTCCAGATACGCAGTATTTT	CASAQIPDTQYF
TRBV20-1	TRBJ2-5	NA	NA	TGCAGTGCGACACCGGGACTTCTACAAGAGACCCAGTACTTC	CSATPGLLQETQYF
TRBV29-1	TRBJ1-2	NA	NA	TGCAGCGCCCCCTCGGGAGCAGACTATGGCTACACCTTC	CSAPSGADYGYTF
TRBV7-9	TRBJ2-3	few	NA	TGTGCCAGCAGCTTAAGCACAGATACGCGGTATTTT	CASSLSTDTRYF